This TCR beta chain emerged from a study of control samples from healthy donors and cancer patients. This table comes from immunoSEQ multiplex PCR, and its TCRdb copy is limited to in-frame clones, with some not included. Among 130,000 to 150,000 clones listed, roughly 93% were seen once. Germline CDR1 reads LGHNA; CDR2 reads YSLEER. There are 13 residues in the CDR3. Trimming removed 0 bases at V and 9 bases at J, with 10 bases between. The specimen was blood. The chain uses TRBV4-3 and TRBJ2-3; D is unclear. The clonotype was recovered from a man between 18 and 29 years old in good health. Written as DNA, the CDR3 is TGCGCCAGCAGCCAAGAACCCCCTTTGACGCAGTATTTT. Encoded protein: CASSQEPPLTQYF.